These 8 T cell receptor beta chains came from one sample sequenced in a study of T cell changes during pregnancy in multiple sclerosis. Libraries were prepared by immunoSEQ multiplex PCR; TCRdb keeps only in-frame clonotypes and omits some of them. The sample records about 100,000 clones, 80% to 95% being singletons. The material sequenced was peripheral blood, taken after pregnancy. Receptor source: a female donor with multiple sclerosis, enrolled in a pregnancy study.

The chain couples TRBV9 to TRBJ2-1; tentative D call: TRBD1 (5 bases). The CDR3 loop spans 17 amino acids. CDR1 SGDLS and CDR2 YYNGEE come from the germline V gene. Trimming took 4 bases from V and 0 from J, leaving 17 bases between them. The CDR3 DNA sequence: TGTGCCAGCAGCCCTCAGACAGCCTTGAGCTCCTACAATGAGCAGTTCTTC. This translates into CASSPQTALSSYNEQFF.

This clone was detected only a few times. The chain joins TRBV7-3 to TRBJ2-1; D may be TRBD2 (6 bases). Looked up from germline, CDR1 is SGHTA and CDR2 is FQGTGA. The CDR3 spans 14 residues. The V gene lost 3 bases and the J gene lost 15 bases, with 21 bases spanning the gap. In DNA, the CDR3 is TGTGCCAGCAGCTTGGGCCCCTCCTCGGGAGTAGGGTTCTTC. Amino acid sequence: CASSLGPSSGVGFF. The entire variable domain, with the rest obtained from reference TRBV7-3 and TRBJ2-1, is as follows: GAGVSQTPSNKVTEKGKYVELRCDPISGHTALYWYRQSLGQGPEFLIYFQGTGAADDSGLPNDRFFAVRPEGSVSTLKIQRTERGDSAVYLCASSLGPSSGVGFFGPGTRLTVL.

The gene calls are TRBV5-4 and TRBJ1-5; possibly TRBD1 for D (5 bases). Germline assignment: CDR1 SGHNT and CDR2 YYREEE (reference sequence). Trimming removed 4 bases at V and 1 base at J, with 12 bases between. The CDR3 has 15 residues. CDR3 nucleotides: TGTGCCAGCAGCAAGGGACTGGGGAGCAATCAGCCCCAGCATTTT. Translation: CASSKGLGSNQPQHF.

The chain is built from TRBV10-3 and TRBJ1-1, with unresolved D. Per the germline V gene, CDR1 is ENHRY and CDR2 is SYGVKD. The ends were cut back, 6 bases at V and 6 bases at J, with 17 bases in the middle. The CDR3 length is 14 residues. This CDR3 is CAISSLQTAAEAFF. CDR3 coding DNA: TGTGCCATCAGCAGTCTACAGACGGCTGCTGAAGCTTTCTTT.

This clone showed up just once. The rearrangement joins TRBV9 to TRBJ1-1; weak D call: TRBD1 (6 bases). From germline, CDR1 is SGDLS and CDR2 YYNGEE. V lost 4 bases and J lost 3, with 16 bases in between. The CDR3 sequence is 15 residues long. The CDR3 is CASSPIGGRDTEAFF. The CDR3 coding sequence is TGTGCCAGCAGCCCCATTGGGGGCAGGGACACTGAAGCTTTCTTT.

The chain combines TRBV5-1 with TRBJ2-3; D is undetermined. The V and J ends lost 4 bases and 3 bases respectively, with 18 bases between them. The CDR3 has 16 residues. Germline CDR1 and CDR2: SGHRS and YFSETQ. As DNA, the CDR3 is TGCGCCAGCAGCGGAAAACTACGAACCTTAACAGATACGCAGTATTTT. Translating gives CASSGKLRTLTDTQYF.

The rearrangement uses TRBV9 and TRBJ1-2; D gene unclear. Germline V gene data show CDR1 as SGDLS and CDR2 as YYNGEE. Trimming left V 4 bases short and J 1 base short, with 17 bases between. This CDR3 is 16 amino acids long. CDR3 amino acids: CASSPRGDALNYGYTF. The CDR3 DNA reads as TGTGCCAGCAGCCCTCGTGGAGACGCCCTTAACTATGGCTACACCTTC.

The chain uses TRBV4-3 and TRBJ2-7, with D unresolved. The CDR3 sequence is 18 residues long. Trimming left V 0 bases short and J 4 bases short, with 22 bases between. CDR1 LGHNA and CDR2 YSLEER come from the germline V gene. The CDR3 loop is CASSQDPLPGPSPYEQYF. CDR3 in DNA: TGCGCCAGCAGCCAAGATCCCCTACCGGGTCCATCCCCTTACGAGCAGTACTTC.